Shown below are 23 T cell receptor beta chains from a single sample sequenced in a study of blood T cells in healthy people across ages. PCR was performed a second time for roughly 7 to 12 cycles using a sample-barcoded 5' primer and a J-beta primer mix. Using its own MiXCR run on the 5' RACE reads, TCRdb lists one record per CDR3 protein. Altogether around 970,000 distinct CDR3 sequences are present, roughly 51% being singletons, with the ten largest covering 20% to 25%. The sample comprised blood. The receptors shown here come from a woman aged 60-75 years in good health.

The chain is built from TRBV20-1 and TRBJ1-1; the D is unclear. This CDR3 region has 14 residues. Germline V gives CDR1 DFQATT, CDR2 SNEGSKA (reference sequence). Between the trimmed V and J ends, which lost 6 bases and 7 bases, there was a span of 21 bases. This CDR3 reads CSAPGNIFSSEAFF. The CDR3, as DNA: TGCAGTGCCCCCGGTAATATATTCAGCAGTGAAGCTTTCTTT.

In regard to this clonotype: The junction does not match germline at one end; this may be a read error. CDR3 sequence: CSGQKSGTDTQYF. DNA for the CDR3: TGTAGCGGGCAGAAGAGCGGCACAGATACGCAGTATTTT. The V gene is TRBV29-1, the J gene TRBJ2-3; the match to TRBD2 covers 7 bases. There are 13 residues in the CDR3. Germline V gene data show CDR1 as SQVTM and CDR2 as ANQGSEA.

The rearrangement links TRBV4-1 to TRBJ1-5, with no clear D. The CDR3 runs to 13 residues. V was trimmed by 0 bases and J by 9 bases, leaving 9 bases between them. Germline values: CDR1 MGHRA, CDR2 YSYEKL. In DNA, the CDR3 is TGCGCCAGCAGCCAAGATATGGGCTGGCCCCAGCATTTT. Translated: CASSQDMGWPQHF.

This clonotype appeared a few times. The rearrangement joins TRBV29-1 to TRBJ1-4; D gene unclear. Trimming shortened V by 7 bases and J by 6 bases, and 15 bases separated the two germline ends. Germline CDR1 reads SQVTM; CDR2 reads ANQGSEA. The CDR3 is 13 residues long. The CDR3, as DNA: TGCAGCGCCGGGCGGTCGCAGGATGAAAAACTGTTTTTT. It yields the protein CSAGRSQDEKLFF.

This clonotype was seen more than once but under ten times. CDR3 DNA: TGCAGCGTTTCCGTCTCTTGGGCCTACGAGCAGTACTTC. This gives the protein CSVSVSWAYEQYF. The V gene is TRBV29-1, the J gene TRBJ2-7, with unresolved D. The CDR3 is 13 residues long. The V and J ends lost 5 bases and 2 bases respectively, with 13 bases between them. CDR1 and CDR2 (germline): SQVTM, ANQGSEA.

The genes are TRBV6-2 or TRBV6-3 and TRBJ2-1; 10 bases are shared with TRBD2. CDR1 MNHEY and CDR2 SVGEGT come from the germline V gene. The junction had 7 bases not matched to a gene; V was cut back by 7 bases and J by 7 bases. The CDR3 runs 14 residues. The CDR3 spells CASNPSGRTNEQFF. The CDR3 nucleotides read TGTGCCAGCAATCCTAGCGGGAGAACTAATGAGCAGTTCTTC.

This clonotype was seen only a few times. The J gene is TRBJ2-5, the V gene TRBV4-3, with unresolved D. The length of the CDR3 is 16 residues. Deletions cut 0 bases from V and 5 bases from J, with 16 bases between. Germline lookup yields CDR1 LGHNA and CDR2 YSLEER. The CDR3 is CASSQDLGNSAETQYF. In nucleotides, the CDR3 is TGCGCCAGCAGCCAAGATCTCGGCAATTCCGCGGAGACCCAGTACTTC.

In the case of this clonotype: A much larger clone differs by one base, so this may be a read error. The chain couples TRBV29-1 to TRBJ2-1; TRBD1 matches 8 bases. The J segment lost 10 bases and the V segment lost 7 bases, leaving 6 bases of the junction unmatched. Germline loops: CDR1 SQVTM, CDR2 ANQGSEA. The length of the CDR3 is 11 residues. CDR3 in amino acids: CSARTGKEQFF. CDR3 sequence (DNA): TGCAGCGCCCGGACAGGGAAGGAGCAGTTCTTC.

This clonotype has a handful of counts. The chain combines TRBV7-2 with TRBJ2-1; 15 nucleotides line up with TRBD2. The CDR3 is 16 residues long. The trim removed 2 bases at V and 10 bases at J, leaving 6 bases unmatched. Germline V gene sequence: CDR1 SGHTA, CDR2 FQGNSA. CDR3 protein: CASSLMGLAGGLEQFF. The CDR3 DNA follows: TGTGCCAGCAGCTTAATGGGACTAGCGGGAGGACTGGAGCAGTTCTTC.

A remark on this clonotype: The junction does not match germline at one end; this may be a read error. Here the CDR3 DNA reads TGTGCCGGCAGCTCAACCGGGACAGGGAGCTACGAGCAGTACTTC. It translates to CAGSSTGTGSYEQYF. This chain uses TRBV13 with TRBJ2-4; 9 bases align to TRBD1. The J call could be wrong; TRBJ2-7 is a better fit for the DNA end. The CDR3 is 15 amino acids. Looked up from germline, CDR1 is PRHDT and CDR2 is FYEKMQ (reference sequence).

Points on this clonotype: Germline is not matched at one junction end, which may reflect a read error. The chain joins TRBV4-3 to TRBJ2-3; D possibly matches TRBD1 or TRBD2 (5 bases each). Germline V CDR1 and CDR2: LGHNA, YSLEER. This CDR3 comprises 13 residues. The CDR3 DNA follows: TGCGCCAGCAGCCAAGATCTGGGGGATATGCAGTATTTT. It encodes CASSQDLGDMQYF.

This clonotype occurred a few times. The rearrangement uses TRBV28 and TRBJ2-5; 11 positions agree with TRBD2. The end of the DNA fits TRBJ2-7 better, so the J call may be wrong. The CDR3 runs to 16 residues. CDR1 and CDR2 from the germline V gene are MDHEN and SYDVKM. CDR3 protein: CASSSPLAGGPNEQYF. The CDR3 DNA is TGTGCCAGCAGTTCTCCGTTAGCGGGAGGGCCGAACGAGCAGTACTTC.

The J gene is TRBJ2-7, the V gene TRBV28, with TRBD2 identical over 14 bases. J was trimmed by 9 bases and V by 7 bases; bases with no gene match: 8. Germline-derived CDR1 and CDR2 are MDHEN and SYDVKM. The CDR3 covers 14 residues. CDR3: CASNTGTSGSRQYF. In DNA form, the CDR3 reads TGTGCCAGCAATACCGGGACTAGCGGGAGTCGGCAGTACTTC.

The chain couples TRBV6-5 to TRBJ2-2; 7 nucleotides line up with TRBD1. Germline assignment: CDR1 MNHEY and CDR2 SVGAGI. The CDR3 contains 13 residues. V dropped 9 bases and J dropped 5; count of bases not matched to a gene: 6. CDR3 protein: CASKGAMTGELFF. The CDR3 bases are TGTGCCAGTAAGGGGGCTATGACCGGGGAGCTGTTTTTT.

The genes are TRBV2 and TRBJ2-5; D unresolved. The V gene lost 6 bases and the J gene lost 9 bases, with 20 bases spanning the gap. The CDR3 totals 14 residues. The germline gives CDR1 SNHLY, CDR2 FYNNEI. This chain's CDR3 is CASSALTGNPSQYF. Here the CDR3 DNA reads TGTGCCAGCAGCGCACTTACGGGCAACCCATCCCAGTACTTC.

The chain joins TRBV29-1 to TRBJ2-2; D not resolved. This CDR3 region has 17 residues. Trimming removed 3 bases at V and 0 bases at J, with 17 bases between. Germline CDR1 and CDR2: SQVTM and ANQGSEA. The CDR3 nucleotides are TGCAGCGTTGACGGACCAAAAGCCTACGCGAACACCGGGGAGCTGTTTTTT. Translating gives CSVDGPKAYANTGELFF.

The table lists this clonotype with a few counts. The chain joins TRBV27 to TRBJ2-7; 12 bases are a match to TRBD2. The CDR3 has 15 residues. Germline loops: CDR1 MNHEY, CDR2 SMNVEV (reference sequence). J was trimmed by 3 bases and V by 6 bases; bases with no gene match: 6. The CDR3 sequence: CASRRLAGESYEQYF. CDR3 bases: TGTGCCAGCAGGCGACTAGCGGGAGAGAGCTACGAGCAGTACTTC.

The CDR3 region is CASSLPAGTSGSVDTGEYTDTQYF. As DNA, the CDR3 is TGTGCCAGCAGTCTACCGGCTGGGACTAGCGGGAGTGTAGACACCGGGGAATACACAGATACGCAGTATTTT. The chain carries TRBV2 and TRBJ2-3; 14 bases map to TRBD2. Per the germline V gene, CDR1 is SNHLY and CDR2 is FYNNEI. With V trimmed by 5 bases and J by 2 bases, 27 bases remained unmatched. The CDR3 contains 24 residues.

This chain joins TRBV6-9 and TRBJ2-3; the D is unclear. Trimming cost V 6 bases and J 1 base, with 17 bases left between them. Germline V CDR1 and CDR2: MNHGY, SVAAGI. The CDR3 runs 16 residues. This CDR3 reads CASSVSLTEGTDTQYF. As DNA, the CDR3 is TGTGCCAGCAGCGTTAGTCTAACTGAAGGCACAGATACGCAGTATTTT.

The DNA for the CDR3 is TGCGCCAGCAGCCAAGTTCGGGTATCCACCGGGGAGCTGTTTTTT. This translates into CASSQVRVSTGELFF. The chain combines TRBV4-1 with TRBJ2-2; D gene uncertain. Trimming removed 1 base from V and 4 bases from J, with 10 bases in between. The CDR3 consists of 15 residues. The germline gives CDR1 MGHRA, CDR2 YSYEKL.

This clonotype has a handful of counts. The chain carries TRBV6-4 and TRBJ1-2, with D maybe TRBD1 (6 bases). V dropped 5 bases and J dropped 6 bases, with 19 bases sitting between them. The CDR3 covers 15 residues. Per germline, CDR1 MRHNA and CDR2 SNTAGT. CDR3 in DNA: TGTGCCAGCAGTTCTTCAGGGGAGGCGGCTAATGGCTACACCTTC. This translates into CASSSSGEAANGYTF.

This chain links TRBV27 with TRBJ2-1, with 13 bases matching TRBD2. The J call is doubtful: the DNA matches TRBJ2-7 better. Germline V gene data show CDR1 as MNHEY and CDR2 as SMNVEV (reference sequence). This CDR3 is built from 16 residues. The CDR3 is CASSPEILAGGAEQYF. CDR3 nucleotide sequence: TGTGCCAGCAGCCCAGAAATACTAGCGGGAGGGGCCGAGCAGTACTTC.

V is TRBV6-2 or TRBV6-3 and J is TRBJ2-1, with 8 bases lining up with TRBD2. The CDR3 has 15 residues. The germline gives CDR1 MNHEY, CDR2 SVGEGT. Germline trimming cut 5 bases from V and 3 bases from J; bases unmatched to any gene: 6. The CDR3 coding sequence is TGTGCCAGCAGTGACCCTAGCGGGTACTACAATGAGCAGTTCTTC. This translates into CASSDPSGYYNEQFF.